This entry describes one T cell receptor (beta chain). Its antigen is not identified. The sample is drawn from a study of cytomegalovirus exposure and HLA in healthy donors. The study's findings and limits: Listed as cytomegalovirus-associated were 150 or so TCR beta chains.

CDR1 is SGDLS and CDR2 is YYNGEE in the germline V gene. Trimming left V 3 bases short and J 2 bases short, with 15 bases between. CDR3 size: 16 residues. This table comes from immunoSEQ multiplex PCR, and its TCRdb copy is limited to in-frame clones, with some not included. The table lists tens of thousands of clones, 97% of them singletons. The sequencing sample was made of PBMCs. The TCR sequence derives from a young woman in good health and CMV-seropositive. The chain is built from TRBV9 and TRBJ1-5; maybe TRBD1 (6 bases). CDR3 sequence: CASSASGTSGNQPQHF. The CDR3 DNA reads as TGTGCCAGCAGCGCTTCCGGGACATCGGGCAATCAGCCCCAGCATTTT.